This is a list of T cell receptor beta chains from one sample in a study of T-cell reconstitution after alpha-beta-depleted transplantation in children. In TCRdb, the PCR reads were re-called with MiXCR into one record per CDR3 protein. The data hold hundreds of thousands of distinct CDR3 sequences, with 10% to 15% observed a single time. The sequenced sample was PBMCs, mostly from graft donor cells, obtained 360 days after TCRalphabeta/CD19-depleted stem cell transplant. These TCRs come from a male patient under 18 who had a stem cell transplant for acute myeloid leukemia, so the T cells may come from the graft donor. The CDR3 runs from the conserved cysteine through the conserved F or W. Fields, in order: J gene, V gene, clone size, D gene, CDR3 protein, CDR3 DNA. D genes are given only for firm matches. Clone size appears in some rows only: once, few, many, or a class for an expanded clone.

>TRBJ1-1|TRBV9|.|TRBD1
CASSPRQGAGTEAFF
TGTGCCAGCAGCCCTCGACAGGGGGCAGGGACTGAAGCTTTCTTT
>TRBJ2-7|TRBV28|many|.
CASSSLGTLSPEQYF
TGTGCCAGCAGTAGCCTCGGGACATTGTCTCCCGAGCAGTACTTC
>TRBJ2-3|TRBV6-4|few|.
CASSDSLLRTTQYF
TGTGCCAGCAGTGACTCCCTATTGAGGACGACGCAGTATTTT
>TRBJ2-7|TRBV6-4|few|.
CASSGTSGTAVSSYEQYF
TGTGCCAGCAGTGGGACAAGCGGAACAGCCGTGAGCTCCTACGAGCAGTACTTC
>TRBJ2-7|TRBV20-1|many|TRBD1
CSAHRTGLNYEQYF
TGCAGTGCTCACCGGACAGGGCTTAACTACGAGCAGTACTTC
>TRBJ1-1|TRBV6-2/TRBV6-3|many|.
CASSYRGHTEAFF
TGTGCCAGCAGTTACAGGGGACACACTGAAGCTTTCTTT
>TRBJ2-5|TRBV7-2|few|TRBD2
CASSARLAFETQYF
TGTGCCAGCAGCGCCCGACTAGCCTTCGAGACCCAGTACTTC
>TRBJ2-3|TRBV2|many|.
CASSSVRAGTDTQYF
TGTGCCAGCAGTTCCGTAAGGGCGGGGACGGATACGCAGTATTTT
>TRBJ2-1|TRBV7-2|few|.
CASSPPGTAASQVF
TGTGCCAGCAGCCCTCCCGGGACTGCTGCCTCCCAGGTCTTC
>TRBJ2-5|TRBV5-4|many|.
CASSLELAEETQYF
TGTGCCAGCAGCTTAGAACTAGCTGAAGAGACCCAGTACTTC
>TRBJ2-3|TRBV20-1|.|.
CSATITGMDTQYF
TGCAGTGCTACAATCACAGGGATGGATACGCAGTATTTT
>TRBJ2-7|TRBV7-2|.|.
CASSPWVGQGVYEQYF
TGTGCCAGCAGCCCTTGGGTAGGGCAGGGCGTGTACGAGCAGTACTTC
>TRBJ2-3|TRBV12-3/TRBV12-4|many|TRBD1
CASSDDRGSSADTQYF
TGTGCCAGCAGTGACGACAGGGGTAGTTCGGCAGATACGCAGTATTTT
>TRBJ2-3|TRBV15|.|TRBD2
CATSKLAETDTQYF
TGTGCCACCAGCAAACTAGCGGAAACAGATACGCAGTATTTT
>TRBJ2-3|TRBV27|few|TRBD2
CASSGLAGWNTQYF
TGTGCCAGCTCCGGACTAGCGGGATGGAATACGCAGTATTTT
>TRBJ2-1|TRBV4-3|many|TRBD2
CASSQVGGRAGNEQFF
TGCGCCAGCAGCCAAGTCGGCGGGAGGGCCGGGAATGAGCAGTTCTTC
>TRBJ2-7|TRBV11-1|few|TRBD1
CASSFHRGSYEQYF
TGTGCCAGCAGCTTTCACAGGGGATCCTACGAGCAGTACTTC
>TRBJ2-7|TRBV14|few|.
CASSTRTNYEQYF
TGTGCCAGCAGCACCCGGACTAACTACGAGCAGTACTTC
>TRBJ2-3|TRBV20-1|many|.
CSARDSATARGRDTQYF
TGCAGTGCTAGAGATTCGGCGACAGCCCGCGGCAGAGATACGCAGTATTTT
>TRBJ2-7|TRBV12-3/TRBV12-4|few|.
CASSFQRSPSYEQYF
TGTGCCAGCAGTTTTCAGCGTTCCCCCTCCTACGAGCAGTACTTC
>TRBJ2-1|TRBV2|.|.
CASSSPSGGFF
TGTGCCAGCAGTTCCCCAAGTGGAGGGTTCTTC
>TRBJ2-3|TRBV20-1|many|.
CSATAVPGTDTQYF
TGCAGTGCTACCGCGGTCCCGGGCACAGATACGCAGTATTTT
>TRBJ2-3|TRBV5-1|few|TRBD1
CASSFFRDRGTDTQYF
TGCGCCAGCAGCTTCTTCCGGGACAGGGGCACAGATACGCAGTATTTT
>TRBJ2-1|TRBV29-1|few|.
CSVEDPTTVNEQFF
TGCAGCGTTGAAGACCCCACGACTGTAAATGAGCAGTTCTTC
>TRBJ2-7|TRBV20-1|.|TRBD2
CSARGLTGLAGGREQYF
TGCAGTGCTAGAGGCCTAACGGGGCTAGCGGGAGGTAGGGAGCAGTACTTC
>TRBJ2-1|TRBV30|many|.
CAWRGGFFNEQFF
TGTGCCTGGAGGGGGGGATTTTTCAATGAGCAGTTCTTC
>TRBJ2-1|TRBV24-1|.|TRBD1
CATSEPDRGPKNEQFF
TGTGCCACCAGTGAACCCGACAGGGGGCCCAAGAATGAGCAGTTCTTC
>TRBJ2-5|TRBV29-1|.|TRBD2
CSVLFWTSGRRETQYF
TGCAGCGTACTCTTTTGGACTAGCGGGAGAAGAGAGACCCAGTACTTC
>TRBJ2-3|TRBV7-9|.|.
CASSPPPRADTQYF
TGTGCCAGCAGCCCCCCCCCTAGAGCAGATACGCAGTATTTT
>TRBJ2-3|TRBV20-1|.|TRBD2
CSAYSGRVTDTQYF
TGCAGTGCGTACAGCGGGAGGGTGACAGATACGCAGTATTTT
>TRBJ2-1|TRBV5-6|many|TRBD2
CASSLWASGHNEQFF
TGTGCCAGCAGCTTGTGGGCTAGCGGTCACAATGAGCAGTTCTTC
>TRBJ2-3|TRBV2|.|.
CASSEMGLNTDTQYF
TGTGCCAGCAGTGAGATGGGGCTCAACACAGATACGCAGTATTTT
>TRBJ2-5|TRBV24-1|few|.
CATSDLQGGETQYF
TGTGCCACCAGTGACCTACAAGGAGGAGAGACCCAGTACTTC
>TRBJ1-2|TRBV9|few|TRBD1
CASSTRTGYGYTF
TGTGCCAGCAGCACCCGGACAGGCTATGGCTACACCTTC
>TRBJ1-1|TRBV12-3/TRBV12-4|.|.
CASSSNTGTEAFF
TGTGCCAGCAGTTCGAATACGGGAACTGAAGCTTTCTTT
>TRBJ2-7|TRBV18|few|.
CASSPHEGPYEQYF
TGTGCCAGCTCACCCCATGAGGGACCCTACGAGCAGTACTTC
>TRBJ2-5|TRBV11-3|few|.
CASSLEGEETQYF
TGTGCCAGCAGCTTAGAGGGGGAAGAGACCCAGTACTTC
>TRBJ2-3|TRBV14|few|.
CASSQGPGDNTDTQYF
TGTGCCAGCAGCCAAGGTCCGGGGGACAACACAGATACGCAGTATTTT
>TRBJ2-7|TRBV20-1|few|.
CSVWGFQLEQYF
TGCAGTGTATGGGGGTTTCAGTTGGAGCAGTACTTC
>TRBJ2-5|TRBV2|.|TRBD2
CASSVLSSGRGSKTQYF
TGTGCCAGCAGTGTGTTATCTAGCGGGAGGGGGTCTAAGACCCAGTACTTC
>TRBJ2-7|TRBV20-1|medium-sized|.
CSATPSGNSYEQYF
TGCAGTGCTACCCCGAGTGGTAATTCCTACGAGCAGTACTTC
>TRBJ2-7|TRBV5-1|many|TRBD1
CASSLGQASYEQYF
TGTGCCAGCAGCTTGGGACAGGCATCCTACGAGCAGTACTTC
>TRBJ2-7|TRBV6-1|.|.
CASSTRKGVGSSEQYF
TGTGCCAGCAGTACAAGAAAGGGAGTAGGATCGAGCGAGCAGTACTTC
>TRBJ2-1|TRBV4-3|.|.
CASSQDGAIRYNEQFF
TGCGCCAGCAGCCAAGACGGGGCGATCAGATACAATGAGCAGTTCTTC
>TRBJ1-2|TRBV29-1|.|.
CSVEADRRSNYGYTF
TGCAGCGTTGAAGCGGACAGACGATCTAACTATGGCTACACCTTC
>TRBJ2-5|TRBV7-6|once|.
CASSLEPETQYF
TGTGCCAGCAGCTTAGAACCGGAGACCCAGTACTTC
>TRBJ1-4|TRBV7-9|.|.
CASSLRSDNEKLFF
TGTGCCAGCAGCTTAAGGTCAGACAATGAAAAACTGTTTTTT
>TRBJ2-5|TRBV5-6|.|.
CASRDYPQETQYF
TGTGCCAGCAGAGACTACCCCCAAGAGACCCAGTACTTC
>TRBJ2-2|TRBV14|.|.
CASSQDGYRLTYTGELFF
TGTGCCAGCAGCCAAGATGGGTACAGGCTAACCTACACCGGGGAGCTGTTTTTT
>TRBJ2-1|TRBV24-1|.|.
CATSDLRQSEQFF
TGTGCCACCAGTGATTTGCGGCAGAGTGAGCAGTTCTTC